This T cell receptor beta chain was obtained from a study of read filtering for tumor transcriptome and immune sequencing. Turning to the study itself: Revised staging placed 8 patients in R-ISS I, 15 to 20 in II, more than 5 in III.

V was trimmed by 1 base and J by 0 bases, leaving 16 bases between them. Germline loops: CDR1 SQVTM, CDR2 ANQGSEA. The length of the CDR3 is 16 residues. Many counts were recorded for this clonotype. Molecular barcoded adaptors covering alpha/delta and beta/gamma chains were used on roughly 370 ng RNA. TCRdb processed the reads anew with MiXCR; each CDR3 protein has one entry. Here the sample spans around 35,000 distinct CDR3 sequences, roughly 15% being singletons. Sequencing was carried out using a population of CD138-negative cells sorted from bone marrow. The receptor was isolated from a donor aged 40 or older with multiple myeloma. The chain carries TRBV29-1 and TRBJ2-7; TRBD1 might be the D (6 bases). The CDR3: CSVEGFGPGASYEQYF. The CDR3 DNA reads TGCAGCGTTGAAGGGTTCGGTCCAGGGGCCTCCTACGAGCAGTACTTC.